This TCR beta chain derives from a study of blood T cells in healthy people across ages. Study context: Template-switching capture recovered about one barcoded beta molecule per two T cells.

Comment on this clonotype: The antigen is not known.

Using a J-beta primer mix together with a sample-barcoded 5' primer, a second PCR was run for roughly 6 to 11 cycles. Each cDNA molecule, via a template-switch adaptor with 12 random nucleotides, was tagged. TCRdb itself ran the 5' RACE reads through MiXCR, one entry per CDR3 protein. The data show under 1,100,000 distinct CDR3 sequences, with approximately 26% seen just once and about 0.72% held by the top ten. V trimming: 5 bases; J trimming: 2 bases; junction bases outside the gene matches: 3. Germline V gene sequence: CDR1 PRHDT, CDR2 FYEKMQ (reference sequence). The CDR3 has 14 residues. Findings and caveats of the study: The long-lived group displayed more naive CD4+ cells, plus higher diversity, than the aged donors did.

This sample also appeared in a second study, on T cells of mothers and their children. Per that study: There were over 8.5 million TCR beta CDR3 reads from each mother and about 3.1 million from each child.

The chain uses TRBV13 and TRBJ2-3; 8 bases agree with TRBD2. The specimen was blood. The receptor comes from a girl aged 2 to 10 in good health. The CDR3 nucleotides are TGTGCCAGCAGCCCACTAGCGGCCACAGATACGCAGTATTTT. It translates to CASSPLAATDTQYF.